This T cell receptor (beta chain) was profiled in a study of T cells in Graves' hyperthyroidism and ophthalmopathy. Looking at the study overall: Any treatment followed the collection of peripheral blood at initial diagnosis. Study-wide points: Blood also carried most thyroid clonotypes expanded above 0.001. Onset of ophthalmopathy came a median 6.5 months after the model predicted it.

Fresh 10 ml peripheral blood yielded PBMCs. Amplification of TCR beta CDR3 regions used RNA as the template. HTBI primers drove first-round RT-PCR of the TCR CDR3. TCRdb re-derived calls from the multiplex PCR reads in MiXCR, one entry per CDR3 protein. The sample has a few hundred thousand distinct CDR3 sequences, 18% seen once. This CDR3 is built from 15 residues. From germline, CDR1 is WSHSY and CDR2 SAAADI. V shed 6 bases, J shed 0 bases, and the junction held 4 bases outside the gene matches. Comment on this clonotype: Antigen: not known.

This chain uses TRBV10-2 with TRBJ1-3, with TRBD1 identical over 8 bases. Material for sequencing was blood. This clonotype originated in a woman aged 35 to 49 with Graves' ophthalmopathy. The CDR3 region has the DNA TGCGCCAGCAGGACAGGGGCTGACTCTGGAAACACCATATATTTT. This translates into CASRTGADSGNTIYF.